The 15 T cell receptor beta chains listed next were all sequenced from one sample in a study of T cell repertoires in cytomegalovirus infection. Using its own MiXCR run on the reads, TCRdb lists one record per CDR3 protein. Of about 450,000 distinct CDR3 sequences in the sample, 25% to 40% were seen once. Sequenced sample: PBMCs. These receptors were obtained from a human donor in good health (CMV status not recorded). Some clones in this sample may be carry-over from other donors' samples.

This clonotype has ten or more counts. V and J are TRBV7-2 and TRBJ2-1; 9 positions match TRBD2. CDR3 length: 20 residues. V dropped 2 bases and J dropped 6; count of bases not matched to a gene: 20. CDR1 and CDR2 (germline): SGHTA, FQGNSA. The CDR3 bases are TGTGCCAGCAGCTTAAGACGTCAGGGGCTAGCGGGAACCCGTTTCAATGAGCAGTTCTTC. This sequence encodes CASSLRRQGLAGTRFNEQFF.

A word on this clonotype: Here the CDR3 omits its conserved ending phenylalanine or tryptophan, so a read error is the likely source. The J gene is TRBJ2-3, the V gene TRBV6-5, with 7 nucleotides matching TRBD2. The CDR3 has 17 amino acids. Germline CDR1 is MNHEY and CDR2 is SVGAGI. The trim removed 4 bases at V and 0 bases at J, leaving 10 bases unmatched. Here the CDR3 reads CASSSRAGVPSTDTQYC. The CDR3, as DNA: TGTGCCAGCAGTTCCCGGGCGGGGGTCCCTAGCACAGATACGCAGTATTGT.

The chain employs TRBV29-1 and TRBJ1-2, with D perhaps TRBD1 (5 bases). CDR1 is SQVTM and CDR2 is ANQGSEA in the germline V gene. V was trimmed by 7 bases and J by 6 bases, leaving 21 bases between them. The CDR3 is 14 amino acids. The DNA for the CDR3 is TGCAGCGCCGCGGGGGGATGGGGCATAGATGGCTACACCTTC. Encoded protein: CSAAGGWGIDGYTF.

The chain combines TRBV4-1 with TRBJ1-1; D perhaps matches TRBD1 (5 bases). This CDR3 spans 14 amino acids. Germline loops: CDR1 MGHRA, CDR2 YSYEKL. Trimming cost V 3 bases and J 7 bases, with 15 bases left between them. DNA of the CDR3: TGCGCCAGCAGCCATCCCTCGACAGAGAGTGAAGCTTTCTTT. Amino acid sequence: CASSHPSTESEAFF.

This clonotype has a handful of counts. The gene calls are TRBV20-1 and TRBJ2-7, with D possibly matching TRBD2 (5 bases). Germline CDR1 reads DFQATT; CDR2 reads SNEGSKA (reference sequence). The V and J ends lost 3 bases and 7 bases respectively, with 22 bases between them. The CDR3 totals 15 residues. CDR3 bases: TGCAGTGCTAGCCCCCCCCGGGGTGAAGCGCTAGAGCAGTACTTC. Its translation: CSASPPRGEALEQYF.

This clonotype was observed a handful of times. This rearrangement joins TRBV19 to TRBJ1-1; tentatively, D is TRBD1 (5 bases). The CDR3 length is 17 residues. Germline CDR1 reads LNHDA; CDR2 reads SQIVND (reference sequence). V shed 3 bases and J shed 2 bases, with 19 bases lying between them. The CDR3 reads CASSIILMGRVNTEAFF. Written as DNA, the CDR3 is TGTGCCAGTAGTATTATATTGATGGGCAGGGTCAACACTGAAGCTTTCTTT.

About this clonotype itself: It may be a read error: a sequence one base away is much more abundant. V and J are TRBV15 and TRBJ2-7; TRBD1 is a possible D gene (6 bases). Germline V gives CDR1 LNHNV, CDR2 YYDKDF (reference sequence). The CDR3 consists of 11 residues. This CDR3 is CATSSFVRGPF. As DNA, the CDR3 is TGTGCCACCAGCAGCTTCGTCAGGGGCCCCTTC.

This clonotype occurred a few times. V usage is TRBV19 and J usage is TRBJ1-5; possible D gene TRBD1, 5 bases. The CDR3 covers 13 residues. Trimming removed 5 bases at V and 11 bases at J, with 16 bases between. The germline V gene has CDR1 LNHDA and CDR2 SQIVND (reference sequence). The CDR3 bases are TGTGCCAGTAGTGTTCTGGGACTGACTGCCCAGCATTTT. Its protein is CASSVLGLTAQHF.

The CDR3 bases are TGTGCCAGCAGTCCCCAACACGGGGGCAATCAGCCCCAGCATTTT. It is translated as CASSPQHGGNQPQHF. This chain joins TRBV12-3 or TRBV12-4 and TRBJ1-5, with D uncertain. This CDR3 is built from 15 residues. V lost 5 bases to trimming and J lost 2 bases, with 13 bases between them.

The chain combines TRBV7-8 with TRBJ2-7, with D unclear. The CDR3 loop spans 17 amino acids. The ends were cut back, 2 bases at V and 3 bases at J, with 20 bases in the middle. Germline CDR1 SGHVS, CDR2 FQNEAQ. CDR3 bases: TGTGCCAGCAGCTTAATGGCACAGTCTGGGTTTTTCTACGAGCAGTACTTC. Translating gives CASSLMAQSGFFYEQYF. Full variable domain (rest looked up from reference TRBV7-8 and TRBJ2-7): GAGVSQSPRYKVAKRGQDVALRCDPISGHVSLFWYQQALGQGPEFLTYFQNEAQLDKSGLPSDRFFAERPEGSVSTLKIQRTQQEDSAVYLCASSLMAQSGFFYEQYFGPGTRLTVT.

Notes on this clonotype: The junction shows a germline mismatch at one end, possibly a read error. The J gene is TRBJ1-1, the V gene TRBV11-2; no reliable D call. The CDR3 sequence is 13 residues long. Germline CDR1 reads SGHAT; CDR2 reads FQNNGV. The CDR3 sequence: CASSLSFRTEALF. As DNA, the CDR3 is TGTGCCAGCAGCCTCTCCTTCCGAACGGAAGCTTTATTT.

The chain uses TRBV11-2 and TRBJ1-6; D unclear. The CDR3 covers 17 residues. CDR1 SGHAT and CDR2 FQNNGV come from the germline V gene. The V gene lost 0 bases and the J gene lost 9 bases, with 18 bases spanning the gap. This chain's CDR3 is CASSLEGAQVLLSPLHF. The CDR3 DNA reads TGTGCCAGCAGCTTAGAGGGAGCCCAGGTTCTCCTTTCACCCCTCCACTTT.

The CDR3 is CAARGPGQSYEQYF. The CDR3, as DNA: TGTGCCGCTCGAGGCCCGGGACAGTCCTACGAGCAGTACTTC. The chain uses TRBV2 and TRBJ2-7; TRBD1 matches at 7 bases. CDR1 and CDR2 from the germline V gene are SNHLY and FYNNEI. After removal of 11 bases from V and 1 base from J, the junction contained 11 bases not matched to a gene. The CDR3 has 14 residues. The whole variable domain, filled in from reference TRBV2 and TRBJ2-7, reads EPEVTQTPSHQVTQMGQEVILRCVPISNHLYFYWYRQILGQKVEFLVSFYNNEISEKSEIFDDQFSVERPDGSNFTLKIRSTKLEDSAMYFCAARGPGQSYEQYFGPGTRLTVT.

This chain links TRBV2 with TRBJ2-3, with 9 bases matching TRBD1. This CDR3 spans 14 amino acids. Unmatched junction bases numbered 6, after V lost 8 bases and J lost 3 bases. Per germline, CDR1 SNHLY and CDR2 FYNNEI. CDR3 DNA: TGTGCCAGCGGGGGGACAGGGCGGACAGATACGCAGTATTTT. Protein product: CASGGTGRTDTQYF.

This chain joins TRBV5-1 and TRBJ2-7, with no clear D. The germline V and J ends were trimmed by 0 bases and 3 bases, with 10 bases remaining between them. This CDR3 is built from 14 residues. The germline V gene encodes CDR1 SGHRS and CDR2 YFSETQ. The CDR3 DNA follows: TGCGCCAGCAGCTTGGACGCACACAGCTACGAGCAGTACTTC. Translated: CASSLDAHSYEQYF.